This record looks at one TCR beta chain sequence and its context. What this receptor recognizes is not known. No base-level quality is on record; no much larger clone is a single base apart. This sample is part of a study of T cell changes during pregnancy in multiple sclerosis (dated by TCRdb to the late 2010s). Looking at the study overall: In women with multiple sclerosis, the researchers looked at how the T cell repertoire shifted as pregnancy progressed.

Libraries were built with the immunoSEQ multiplex PCR assay. This immuneACCESS table, as held by TCRdb, lists in-frame sequences with V and J called but not all clones. Of the missing ones, under half trace to an unresolved V gene in checked studies; the others have no known cause. This sample gives some 38,000 clones in total; approximately 91% of them show up just once. The ten largest clonotypes hold approximately 0.36% of the sample. Here V drops 4 bases and J drops 0 bases, and the junction holds 6 bases not matched to any gene. Based on the germline V gene, the CDR1 and CDR2 sequences are SNHLY and FYNNEI. The CDR3 holds 16 amino acids from the cysteine to the phenylalanine. Of the read, only the CDR3 DNA is kept; its 48 bases are in frame from base 1.

The input for sequencing was CD4+ T cells from peripheral blood mononuclear cells, taken after pregnancy. The clonotype was recovered from a female donor in good health, enrolled as a control in a pregnancy study. The rearranged segments are TRBV2 and TRBJ1-3; 7 central nucleotides agree with TRBD1. The CDR3 region: CASSGGQPSSGNTIYF. The bases read TGTGCCAGCAGTGGGGGACAGCCTAGCTCTGGAAACACCATATATTTT. Reference TRBV2 and TRBJ1-3 proteins supply the regions before and after the CDR3; the full variable domain is: EPEVTQTPSHQVTQMGQEVILRCVPISNHLYFYWYRQILGQKVEFLVSFYNNEISEKSEIFDDQFSVERPDGSNFTLKIRSTKLEDSAMYFCASSGGQPSSGNTIYFGEGSWLTVV.